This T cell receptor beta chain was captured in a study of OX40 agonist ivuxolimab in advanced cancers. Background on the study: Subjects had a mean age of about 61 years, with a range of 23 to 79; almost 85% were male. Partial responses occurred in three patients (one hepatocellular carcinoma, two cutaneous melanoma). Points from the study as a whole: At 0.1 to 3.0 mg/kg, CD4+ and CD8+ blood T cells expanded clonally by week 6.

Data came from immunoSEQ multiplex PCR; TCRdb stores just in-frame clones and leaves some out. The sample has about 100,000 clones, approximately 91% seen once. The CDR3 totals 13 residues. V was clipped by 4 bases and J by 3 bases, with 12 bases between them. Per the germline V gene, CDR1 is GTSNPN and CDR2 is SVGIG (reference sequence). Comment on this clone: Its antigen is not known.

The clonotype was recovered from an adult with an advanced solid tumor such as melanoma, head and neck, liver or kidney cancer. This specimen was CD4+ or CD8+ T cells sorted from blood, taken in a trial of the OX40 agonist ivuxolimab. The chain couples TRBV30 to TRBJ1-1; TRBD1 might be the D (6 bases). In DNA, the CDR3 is TGTGCCTGGACCCCTTACAGGGACACTGAAGCTTTCTTT. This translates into CAWTPYRDTEAFF.